This is a list of T cell receptor beta chains from one sample in a study of cytomegalovirus exposure and HLA in healthy donors. The protocol was immunoSEQ multiplex PCR, while the TCRdb copy is restricted to in-frame clones and leaves out a portion. The sample records about 140,000 clones, more than 75% being singletons. The sequenced sample consisted of PBMCs. Every receptor here comes from a man younger than 35 in good health and CMV-seropositive. Each CDR3 is given with its conserved first and last residue. The D gene is left open where the match is weak. Clone sizes are given selectively: once, few, many, or a class where the clone is expanded.

D	V	size	J	DNA	CDR3
TRBD1	TRBV28	NA	TRBJ2-5	TGTGCCAGCAGTTTCAGGGACAGGGCCAAACGTTACTTC	CASSFRDRAKRYF
NA	TRBV2	few	TRBJ2-3	TGTGCCAGCGGCGGGCTCCGTGGGGGCACAGATACGCAGTATTTT	CASGGLRGGTDTQYF
NA	TRBV6-1	NA	TRBJ1-2	TGTGCCAGCATTTTCGCCAGGGAAGGCTACACCTTC	CASIFAREGYTF
TRBD2	TRBV4-2	NA	TRBJ2-2	TGTGCCAGCAGCCGGCTCGAACTAGCGGGAGGTAGGGCCGGGGAGCTGTTTTTT	CASSRLELAGGRAGELFF
NA	TRBV6-5	NA	TRBJ2-7	TGTGCCAGCAGTTACTCGAAGGGGATTTCCTACGAGCAGTACTTC	CASSYSKGISYEQYF
NA	TRBV4-1	NA	TRBJ1-3	TGCGCCAGCAGCCAACCGGGGACATATGGAAACACCATATATTTT	CASSQPGTYGNTIYF
NA	TRBV5-5	NA	TRBJ1-1	TGTGCCAGCAGCGTTGGACACGTGAACACTGAAGCTTTCTTT	CASSVGHVNTEAFF
TRBD2	TRBV5-1	NA	TRBJ2-2	TGCGCCAGCAGCTCACGCGTCAGCGGGGGGGACGGGGAGCTGTTTTTT	CASSSRVSGGDGELFF
TRBD2	TRBV6-5	few	TRBJ2-5	TGTGCCAGCAGGAGACTAGCGGACCCAAGAGATACCCAGTACTTC	CASRRLADPRDTQYF
TRBD1	TRBV4-1	NA	TRBJ2-1	TGCGCCAGCAGCCAAGATCAGTCAACCGGGACAGGCTACAATGAGCAGTTCTTC	CASSQDQSTGTGYNEQFF
TRBD1	TRBV27	NA	TRBJ2-7	TGTGCCAGCAGGGGACAGGACCTAACCCACGAGCAGTACTTC	CASRGQDLTHEQYF
TRBD1	TRBV6-5	NA	TRBJ1-1	TGTGCCAGCAGTCTCCACAGGGGGAACACTGAAGCTTTCTTT	CASSLHRGNTEAFF
NA	TRBV27	NA	TRBJ1-1	TGTGCCAGCAGTCTAAATGCAGGGATAAACACTGAAGCTTTCTTT	CASSLNAGINTEAFF
TRBD1	TRBV5-4	NA	TRBJ1-1	TGTGCCAGCAGCTTAGGACAGGTCGCTGAAGCTTTCTTT	CASSLGQVAEAFF
NA	TRBV28	NA	TRBJ1-5	TGTGCCAGCAGCCGCAGCGTTAATCAGCCCCAGCATTTT	CASSRSVNQPQHF
TRBD2	TRBV18	NA	TRBJ2-1	TGTGCCAGCTCACCCCCGGGACTAGCGGGAGGCGATGAGCAGTTCTTC	CASSPPGLAGGDEQFF
NA	TRBV6-5	once	TRBJ1-1	TGTGCCAGCAGTTACTCCCGCAGGGTGGACACTGAAGCTTTCTTT	CASSYSRRVDTEAFF
NA	TRBV7-5	once	TRBJ2-5	TGTGCCAGAAGCTTAGGCAGGGCTCGTGGAGAGACCCAGTACTTC	CARSLGRARGETQYF
TRBD1	TRBV11-2	NA	TRBJ1-5	TGTGCCAGCAGCTCAACGGCCACGGACAGGGGCAATCAGCCCCAGCATTTT	CASSSTATDRGNQPQHF
TRBD1	TRBV9	NA	TRBJ1-3	TGTGCCAGCACACCGGGACAGAGAAACACCATATATTTT	CASTPGQRNTIYF
NA	TRBV10-1	NA	TRBJ2-7	TGCGCCAGCAGTGAGTCTGGTGGGAGTGGGTCCTACGAGCAGTACTTC	CASSESGGSGSYEQYF